This T cell receptor (beta chain) originates from a study of T cell repertoires in cytomegalovirus infection. Study-wide background: Used in the study were CMV epitopes, some recently identified and HLA-C-restricted, others well-studied and HLA-B-restricted. General study results and limits: The study found HLA-C-restricted CMV-specific TCR beta clonotypes dominating the ex vivo response.

J gave up 5 bases and V 1 base, and 5 bases lay outside the gene matches. Per germline, CDR1 KGHSH and CDR2 LQKENI. There are 16 residues in the CDR3. With regard to this clonotype: Antigen unknown.

TCRdb re-derived calls from the reads in MiXCR, one entry per CDR3 protein. Of fewer than 850,000 distinct CDR3 sequences in the sample, roughly 28% were seen once. Sequenced material: cultured CD8+ T cells from PBMCs, taken from culture after CMV antigen stimulation. The V call is TRBV18, the J call TRBJ2-1; 10 nucleotides align to TRBD1. The receptor was isolated from a human donor in good health (CMV status not recorded). Some clones in this sample may be carry-over from other donors' samples. This CDR3 reads CASSPLDRGRNNEQFF. The CDR3 DNA reads TGTGCCAGCTCACCACTGGACAGGGGGAGAAACAATGAGCAGTTCTTC.